This passage covers 2 T cell receptor beta chains from one sample sequenced in a study of T cell responses to AZD1222 COVID-19 vaccine. TCRdb's copy holds only in-frame clones and misses some; the assay was immunoSEQ multiplex PCR. The top ten clones hold about 13% of a sample with around 99,000 clones, around 90% of them seen once. Sequenced here: peripheral blood, sampled on day 0 of AZD1222 vaccination. The receptors stem from an adult in good health.

V is TRBV6-4 and J is TRBJ2-2; a weak D match, TRBD2 (5 bases). CDR1 MRHNA and CDR2 SNTAGT come from the germline V gene. The CDR3 loop spans 14 amino acids. V lost 3 bases and J 5 bases, leaving 10 bases between the germline ends. CDR3 sequence: CASSETTYTGELFF. CDR3 coding DNA: TGTGCCAGCAGTGAGACTACATATACCGGGGAGCTGTTTTTT.

The CDR3 reads CASSPRGHNTEAFF. As DNA, the CDR3 is TGTGCCAGCAGCCCCCGAGGTCACAACACTGAAGCTTTCTTT. The chain carries TRBV27 and TRBJ1-1; D is undetermined. The CDR3 is 14 residues long. Germline V gives CDR1 MNHEY, CDR2 SMNVEV (reference sequence). The V end was cut by 6 bases, the J end by 2 bases, with 13 bases between.